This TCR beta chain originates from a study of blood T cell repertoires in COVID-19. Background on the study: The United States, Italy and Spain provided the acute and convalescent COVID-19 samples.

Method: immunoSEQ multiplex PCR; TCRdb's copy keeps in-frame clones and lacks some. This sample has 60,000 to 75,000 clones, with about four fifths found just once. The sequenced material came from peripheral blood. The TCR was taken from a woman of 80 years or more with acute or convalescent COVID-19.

In DNA form, the CDR3 reads TGTGCCAGCACCATAACGACAGGGACGGTGTATGGCTACACCTTC. Translated, it gives CASTITTGTVYGYTF. The chain combines TRBV6-5 with TRBJ1-2, with 7 bases identical to TRBD1. The germline CDR1 and CDR2 sequences are MNHEY and SVGAGI. With V trimmed by 7 bases and J by 5 bases, 13 bases remained unmatched. The CDR3 is made up of 15 amino acids.